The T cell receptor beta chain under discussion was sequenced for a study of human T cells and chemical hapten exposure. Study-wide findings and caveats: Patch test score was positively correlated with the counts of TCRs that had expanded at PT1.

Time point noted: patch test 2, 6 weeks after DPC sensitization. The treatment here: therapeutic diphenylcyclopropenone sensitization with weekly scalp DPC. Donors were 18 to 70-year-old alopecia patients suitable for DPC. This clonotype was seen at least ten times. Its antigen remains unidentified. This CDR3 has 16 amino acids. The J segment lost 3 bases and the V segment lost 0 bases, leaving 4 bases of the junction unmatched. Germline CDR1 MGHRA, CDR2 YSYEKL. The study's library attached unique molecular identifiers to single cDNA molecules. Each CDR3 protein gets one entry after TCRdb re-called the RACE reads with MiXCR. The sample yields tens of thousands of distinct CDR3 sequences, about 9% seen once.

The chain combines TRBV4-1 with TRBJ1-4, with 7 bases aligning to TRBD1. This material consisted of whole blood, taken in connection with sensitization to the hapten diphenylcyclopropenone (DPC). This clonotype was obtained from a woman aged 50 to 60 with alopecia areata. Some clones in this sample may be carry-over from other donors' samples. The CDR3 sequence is CASSQEPGQSNEKLFF. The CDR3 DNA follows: TGCGCCAGCAGCCAAGAGCCGGGACAGTCTAATGAAAAACTGTTTTTT.